This T cell receptor (beta chain) is drawn from a study of vaccination and CD4 T cells after COVID-19. On the study more broadly: It was a median about 92 days after diagnosis, with a range of 35 to 161, that post-COVID samples were drawn.

Documented treatment: approximately 9-day PBMC culture with coronavirus spike peptide pools or control peptides (ViraFEST assay). It was before the COVID-19 pandemic (2011-2018) that the unexposed donor's CD4+ T cells were collected. Peptide-pool expansion of antigen-specific T cells preceded TCR sequencing in ViraFEST. PBMC cultures, at two million cells per well, received around 10 IU/ml IL-2 and approximately 10 ug/ml peptide pools. With the Oncomine TCR Beta short-read assay, DNA from cultured CD4+ T cells was sequenced. Scientists extracted genomic DNA from CD4+ T cells grown in culture. TCRdb reanalysed the PCR reads using MiXCR and keeps one entry per CDR3 protein. The sample holds around 4,000 distinct CDR3 sequences; under 35% are singletons and the top ten take 35% to 50%. By frequency in the sample, this clonotype is medium-sized. Antigen unknown. After removal of 8 bases from V and 8 bases from J, the junction contained 23 bases not matched to a gene. The CDR3 runs to 17 residues. Germline values: CDR1 MNHEY, CDR2 SMNVEV (reference sequence).

The sequencing sample was made of CD4+ T cells from blood, cultured in vitro. The receptor comes from a human donor in good health. V and J are TRBV27 and TRBJ1-2; TRBD1 matches at 7 bases. CDR3 amino acids: CASWPSEGAATLLGYTF. CDR3 coding DNA: TGTGCCAGCTGGCCTTCGGAGGGGGCTGCCACTCTATTAGGCTACACCTTC.